A single sample gave rise to the 8 T cell receptor beta chains below, sequenced in a study of cytomegalovirus exposure and HLA in healthy donors. Repertoires were generated with immunoSEQ multiplex PCR, while TCRdb's copy carries only in-frame clones and drops some. The sample shows about 150,000 clones, roughly four fifths of them seen only once. The specimen was PBMCs. These receptors came from a man aged 25-45 years in good health and CMV-seropositive.

The rearrangement links TRBV6-5 to TRBJ2-1; D remains ambiguous. V was pared by 2 bases and J by 10 bases, with 3 bases between. Germline assignment: CDR1 MNHEY and CDR2 SVGAGI. The CDR3 loop spans 10 amino acids. As DNA, the CDR3 is TGTGCCAGCAGTTACCCAGAGCAGTTCTTC. Protein: CASSYPEQFF.

The V call is TRBV18, the J call TRBJ2-1; D is uncertain. The CDR3 is 13 amino acids. With 0 bases removed from V and 12 bases from J, the gap between germline ends came to 12 bases. Germline V gives CDR1 KGHSH, CDR2 LQKENI. The CDR3 loop is CASSPPAREAQFF. The CDR3 region has the DNA TGTGCCAGCTCACCACCGGCCAGAGAGGCGCAGTTCTTC.

J is TRBJ2-7 and V is TRBV6-6; a weak D match, TRBD1 (6 bases). CDR1 MNHNY and CDR2 SVGAGI come from the germline V gene (reference sequence). The V gene lost 0 bases and the J gene lost 3 bases, with 9 bases spanning the gap. This CDR3 has 14 amino acids. The CDR3 coding sequence is TGTGCCAGCAGTTACTCAGGGGACATCTACGAGCAGTACTTC. Protein: CASSYSGDIYEQYF.

This clone has a single count. This specimen includes other DNA sequences encoding the same CDR3. This sequence joins TRBV6-5 and TRBJ1-2; D is perhaps TRBD1 (6 bases). V lost 6 bases and J 2 bases, leaving 10 bases between the germline ends. This CDR3 has 13 residues. Per the germline V gene, CDR1 is MNHEY and CDR2 is SVGAGI. The CDR3 here is CASSPGQNYGYTF. CDR3 in DNA: TGTGCCAGCAGCCCCGGACAGAACTATGGCTACACCTTC.

The chain combines TRBV6-1 with TRBJ1-1; TRBD1 might be the D (5 bases). CDR1 and CDR2 from the germline V gene are MNHNS and SASEGT. CDR3 size: 14 residues. V lost 3 bases to trimming and J lost 7 bases, with 15 bases between them. The CDR3 nucleotides read TGTGCCAGCAGTGACAGAAGACAGTTGGTTGAAGCTTTCTTT. It is translated as CASSDRRQLVEAFF.

This clone was picked up one time. The V call is TRBV15, the J call TRBJ2-1, with 9 bases aligning to TRBD1. The CDR3 runs 14 residues. CDR1 is LNHNV and CDR2 is YYDKDF in the germline V gene (reference sequence). After removal of 5 bases from V and 12 bases from J, the junction contained 11 bases not matched to a gene. The CDR3 sequence: CATSPGGDREGQFF. The CDR3 DNA sequence: TGTGCCACCAGCCCCGGAGGGGACAGGGAAGGGCAGTTCTTC.

This clone turned up a few times. The rearrangement links TRBV29-1 to TRBJ1-2; no definite D call. CDR1 and CDR2 from the germline V gene are SQVTM and ANQGSEA. The CDR3 is 11 residues long. V was cut by 4 bases and J by 4 bases, with 7 bases left in between. CDR3 DNA: TGCAGCGTTGCTGGCAGCTATGGCTACACCTTC. Its protein product is CSVAGSYGYTF.

The J gene is TRBJ1-2, the V gene TRBV5-4; 7 bases match TRBD1. J lost 1 base, V lost 2 bases, and 2 bases had no gene match. Per germline, CDR1 SGHNT and CDR2 YYREEE (reference sequence). The CDR3 is 14 amino acids. CDR3 region: CASSFGTVNYGYTF. In DNA, the CDR3 is TGTGCCAGCAGCTTTGGGACAGTTAACTATGGCTACACCTTC.